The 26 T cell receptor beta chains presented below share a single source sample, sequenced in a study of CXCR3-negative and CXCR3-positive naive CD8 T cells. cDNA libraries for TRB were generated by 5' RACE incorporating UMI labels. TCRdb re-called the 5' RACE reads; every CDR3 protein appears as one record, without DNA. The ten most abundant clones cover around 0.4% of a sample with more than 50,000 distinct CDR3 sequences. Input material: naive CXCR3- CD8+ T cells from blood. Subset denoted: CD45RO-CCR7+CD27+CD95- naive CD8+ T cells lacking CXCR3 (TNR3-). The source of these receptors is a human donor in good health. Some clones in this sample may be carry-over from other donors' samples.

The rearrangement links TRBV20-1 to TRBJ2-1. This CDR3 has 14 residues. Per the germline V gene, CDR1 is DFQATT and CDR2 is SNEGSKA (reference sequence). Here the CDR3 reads CSALTKRNYNEQFF.

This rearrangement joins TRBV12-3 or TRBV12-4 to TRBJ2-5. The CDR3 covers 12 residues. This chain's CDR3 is CATKTNGETQYF.

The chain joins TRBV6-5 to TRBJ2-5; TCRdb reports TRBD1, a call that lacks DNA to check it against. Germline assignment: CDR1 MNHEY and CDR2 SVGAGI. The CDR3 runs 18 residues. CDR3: CASSYLRGGPRGQETQYF.

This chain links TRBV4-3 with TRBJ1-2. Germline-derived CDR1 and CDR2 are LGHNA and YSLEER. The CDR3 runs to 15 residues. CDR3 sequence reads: CASSPMRGGNYGYTF.

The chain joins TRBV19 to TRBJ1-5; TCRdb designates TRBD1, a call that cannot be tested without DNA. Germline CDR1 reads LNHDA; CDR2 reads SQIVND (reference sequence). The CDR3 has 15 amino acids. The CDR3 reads CASLNSDRGIQPQHF.

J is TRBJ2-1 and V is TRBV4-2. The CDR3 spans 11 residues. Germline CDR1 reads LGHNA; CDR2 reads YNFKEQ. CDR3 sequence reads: CASSQSNEQFF.

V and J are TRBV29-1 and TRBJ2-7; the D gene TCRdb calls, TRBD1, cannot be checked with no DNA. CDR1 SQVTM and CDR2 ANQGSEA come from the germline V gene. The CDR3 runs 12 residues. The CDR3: CSVETGHYEQYF.

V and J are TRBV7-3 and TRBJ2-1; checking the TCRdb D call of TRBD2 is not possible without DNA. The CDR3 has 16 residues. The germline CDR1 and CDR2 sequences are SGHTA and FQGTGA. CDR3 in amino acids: CASSQPGGPSINEQFF.

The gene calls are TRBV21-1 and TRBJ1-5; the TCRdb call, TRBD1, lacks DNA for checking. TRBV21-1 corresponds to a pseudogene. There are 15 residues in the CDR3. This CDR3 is CASSKRGGWDQPQHF.

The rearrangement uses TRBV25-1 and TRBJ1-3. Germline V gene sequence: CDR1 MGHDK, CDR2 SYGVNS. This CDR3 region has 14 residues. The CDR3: CASTPSSSGNTIYF.

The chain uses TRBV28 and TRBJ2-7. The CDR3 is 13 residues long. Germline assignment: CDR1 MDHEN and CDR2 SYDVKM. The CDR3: CASSLSGSSEQYF.

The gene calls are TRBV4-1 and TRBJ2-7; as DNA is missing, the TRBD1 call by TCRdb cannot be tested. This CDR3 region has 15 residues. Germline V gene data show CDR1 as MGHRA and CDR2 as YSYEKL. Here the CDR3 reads CASSRTSDRAYEQYF.

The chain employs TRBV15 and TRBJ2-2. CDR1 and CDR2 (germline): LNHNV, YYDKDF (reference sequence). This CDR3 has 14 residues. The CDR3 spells CATSEGFSAGELFF.

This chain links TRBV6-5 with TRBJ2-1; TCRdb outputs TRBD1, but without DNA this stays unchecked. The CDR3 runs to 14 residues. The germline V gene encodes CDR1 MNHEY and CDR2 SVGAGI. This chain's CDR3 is CASSQGQGADEQFF.

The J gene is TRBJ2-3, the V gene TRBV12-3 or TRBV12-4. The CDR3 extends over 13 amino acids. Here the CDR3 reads CASSSPLDYTQYF.

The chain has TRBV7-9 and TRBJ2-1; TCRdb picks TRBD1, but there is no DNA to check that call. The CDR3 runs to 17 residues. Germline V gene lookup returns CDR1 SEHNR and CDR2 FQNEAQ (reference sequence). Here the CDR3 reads CASRLPPTGVYGNEQFF.

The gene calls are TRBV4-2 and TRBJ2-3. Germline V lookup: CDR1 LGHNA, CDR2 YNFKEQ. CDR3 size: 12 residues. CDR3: CASSQGPDTQYF.

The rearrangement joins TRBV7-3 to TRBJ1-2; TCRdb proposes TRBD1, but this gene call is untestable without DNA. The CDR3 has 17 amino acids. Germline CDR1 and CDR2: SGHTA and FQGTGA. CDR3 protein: CASSRGADQGRDPGYTF. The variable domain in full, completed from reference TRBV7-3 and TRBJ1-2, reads GAGVSQTPSNKVTEKGKYVELRCDPISGHTALYWYRQSLGQGPEFLIYFQGTGAADDSGLPNDRFFAVRPEGSVSTLKIQRTERGDSAVYLCASSRGADQGRDPGYTFGSGTRLTVV.

The CDR3 here is CASSFDGTLGGELFF. This chain links TRBV7-9 with TRBJ2-2. The germline V gene encodes CDR1 SEHNR and CDR2 FQNEAQ (reference sequence). This CDR3 contains 15 residues.

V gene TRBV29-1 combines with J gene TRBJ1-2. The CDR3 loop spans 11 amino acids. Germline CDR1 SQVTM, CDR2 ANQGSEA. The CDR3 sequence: CSPKSLYGYTF. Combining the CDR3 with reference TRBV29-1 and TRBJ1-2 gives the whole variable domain SAVISQKPSRDICQRGTSLTIQCQVDSQVTMMFWYRQQPGQSLTLIATANQGSEATYESGFVIDKFPISRPNLTFSTLTVSNMSPEDSSIYLCSPKSLYGYTFGSGTRLTVV.

The CDR3 sequence is CASSLLRGEGAGTFFQETQYF. This chain connects TRBV7-6 to TRBJ2-5; checking the TCRdb D call of TRBD2 is not possible without DNA. Per germline, CDR1 SGHVS and CDR2 FNYEAQ. The CDR3 covers 21 residues.

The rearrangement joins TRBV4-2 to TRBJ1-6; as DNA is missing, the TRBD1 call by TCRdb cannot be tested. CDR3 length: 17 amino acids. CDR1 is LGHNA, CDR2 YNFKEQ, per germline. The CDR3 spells CASSQSLQGGSNSPLHF.

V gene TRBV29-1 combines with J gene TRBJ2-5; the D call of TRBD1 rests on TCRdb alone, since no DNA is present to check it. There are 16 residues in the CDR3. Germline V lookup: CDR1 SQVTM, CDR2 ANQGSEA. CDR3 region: CSVETGWTGSQETQYF.

CDR3 loop: CASSGSPGRSYEQYF. The chain has TRBV7-6 and TRBJ2-7. CDR1 is SGHVS and CDR2 is FNYEAQ in the germline V gene. The CDR3 has 15 amino acids.

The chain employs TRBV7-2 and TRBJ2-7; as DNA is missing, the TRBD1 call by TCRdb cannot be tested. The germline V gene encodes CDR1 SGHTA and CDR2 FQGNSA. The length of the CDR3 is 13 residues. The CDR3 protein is CASRTTGASEQYF.

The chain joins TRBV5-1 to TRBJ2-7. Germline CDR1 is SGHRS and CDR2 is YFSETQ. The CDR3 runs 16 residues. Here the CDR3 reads CASSRVLAGLVYEQYF.